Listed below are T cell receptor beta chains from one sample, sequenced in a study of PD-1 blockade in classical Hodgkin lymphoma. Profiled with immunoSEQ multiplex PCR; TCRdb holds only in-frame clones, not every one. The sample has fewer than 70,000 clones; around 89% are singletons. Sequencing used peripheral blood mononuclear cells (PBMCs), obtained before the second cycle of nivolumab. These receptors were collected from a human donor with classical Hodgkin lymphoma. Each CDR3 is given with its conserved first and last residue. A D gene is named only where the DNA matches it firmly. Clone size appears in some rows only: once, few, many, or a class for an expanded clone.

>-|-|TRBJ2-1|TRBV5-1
CASSLNYNEQFF
TGCGCCAGCAGCTTAAACTACAATGAGCAGTTCTTC
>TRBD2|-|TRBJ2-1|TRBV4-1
CASSPLAGDYNEQFF
TGCGCCAGCAGTCCCCTAGCGGGCGACTACAATGAGCAGTTCTTC
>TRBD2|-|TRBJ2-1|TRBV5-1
CASSQGLAGVAEQFF
TGCGCCAGCAGCCAGGGACTAGCGGGGGTGGCTGAGCAGTTCTTC
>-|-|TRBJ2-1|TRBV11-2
CASSLLVDSYNEQFF
TGTGCCAGCAGCTTATTGGTAGACTCCTACAATGAGCAGTTCTTC
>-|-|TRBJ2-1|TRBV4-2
CASSQAPQLGSNEQFF
TGTGCCAGCAGCCAAGCCCCGCAACTAGGGTCGAATGAGCAGTTCTTC
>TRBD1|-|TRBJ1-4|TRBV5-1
CASSPTGGGEKLFF
TGCGCCAGCAGCCCTACAGGGGGCGGTGAAAAACTGTTTTTT
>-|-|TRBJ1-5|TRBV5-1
CASSLAAGTGQPQHF
TGCGCCAGCAGCTTGGCAGCGGGGACTGGTCAGCCCCAGCATTTT
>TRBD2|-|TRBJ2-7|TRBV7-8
CASSQGRAGAYEQYF
TGTGCCAGCAGCCAAGGCAGGGCGGGAGCCTACGAGCAGTACTTC
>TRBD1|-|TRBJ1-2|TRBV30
CAWSSDRAEKGYTF
TGTGCCTGGAGCTCAGACAGGGCGGAGAAGGGCTACACCTTC
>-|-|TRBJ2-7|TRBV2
CASSESIWAGYEQYF
TGTGCCAGCAGTGAATCTATTTGGGCAGGCTACGAGCAGTACTTC
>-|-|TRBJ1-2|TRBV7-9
CASSQLTGNYGYTF
TGTGCCAGCAGCCAACTTACAGGGAACTATGGCTACACCTTC
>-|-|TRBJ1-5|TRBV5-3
CARSLGRQPQHF
TGTGCCAGAAGCTTGGGACGGCAGCCCCAGCATTTT
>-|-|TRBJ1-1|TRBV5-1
CASRPDQVLLVQGENTEAFF
TGCGCCAGCAGGCCCGATCAGGTCCTTCTGGTGCAGGGCGAGAACACTGAAGCTTTCTTT
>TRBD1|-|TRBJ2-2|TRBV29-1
CSVLTGGFPGELFF
TGCAGCGTTCTGACAGGGGGCTTCCCCGGGGAGCTGTTTTTT
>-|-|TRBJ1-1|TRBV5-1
CASSLVGSKGTEAFF
TGCGCCAGCAGCTTGGTTGGCTCCAAGGGCACTGAAGCTTTCTTT
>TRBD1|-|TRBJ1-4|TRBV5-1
CASSSGGGTNEKLFF
TGCGCCAGCAGTTCAGGGGGCGGCACTAATGAAAAACTGTTTTTT
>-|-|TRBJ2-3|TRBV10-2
CASRVGGQATTQYF
TGCGCCAGCAGAGTTGGGGGCCAAGCTACTACGCAGTATTTT
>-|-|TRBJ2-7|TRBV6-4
CASSDSGGDQYF
TGTGCCAGCAGTGACTCAGGGGGGGACCAGTACTTC
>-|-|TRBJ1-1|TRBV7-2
CASSLLGVGAEAFF
TGTGCCAGCAGCTTATTAGGGGTGGGCGCTGAAGCTTTCTTT
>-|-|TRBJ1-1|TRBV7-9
CASSLLGAMNTEAFF
TGTGCCAGCAGCTTACTGGGGGCCATGAACACTGAAGCTTTCTTT
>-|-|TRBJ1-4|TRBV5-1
CASSLTRGTNEKLFF
TGCGCCAGCAGCTTAACTCGAGGAACTAATGAAAAACTGTTTTTT
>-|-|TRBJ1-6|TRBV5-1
CASSAGTGYASPLHF
TGCGCCAGCAGCGCCGGAACAGGGTATGCTTCACCCCTCCACTTT
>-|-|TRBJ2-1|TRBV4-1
CASSQVGPGADNEQFF
TGCGCCAGCAGCCAAGTGGGGCCGGGGGCCGACAATGAGCAGTTCTTC
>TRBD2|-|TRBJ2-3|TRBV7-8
CASSPAGGPVDTQYF
TGTGCCAGCAGCCCAGCGGGGGGGCCGGTAGATACGCAGTATTTT
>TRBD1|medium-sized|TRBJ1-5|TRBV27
CASSLGAGGDYQPQHF
TGTGCCAGCAGTTTGGGGGCAGGGGGCGACTATCAGCCCCAGCATTTT
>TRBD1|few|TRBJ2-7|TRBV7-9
CASSYDRGDEQYF
TGTGCCAGCAGTTACGACAGGGGGGACGAGCAGTACTTC
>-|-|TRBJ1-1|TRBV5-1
CASSYDRTGSEAFF
TGCGCCAGCAGCTACGACAGGACGGGCTCTGAAGCTTTCTTT
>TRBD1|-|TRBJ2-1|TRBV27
CASGTGGSGEQFF
TGTGCCAGCGGGACAGGGGGCTCCGGTGAGCAGTTCTTC
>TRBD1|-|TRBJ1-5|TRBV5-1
CASSPTGGNQPQHF
TGCGCCAGCAGCCCGACAGGGGGGAATCAGCCCCAGCATTTT
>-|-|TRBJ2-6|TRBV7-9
CASTARGSGANVLTF
TGTGCCAGCACCGCCAGAGGCTCTGGGGCCAACGTCCTGACTTTC
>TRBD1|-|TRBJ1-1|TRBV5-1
CASSFPPGGAFF
TGCGCCAGCAGCTTTCCCCCAGGGGGAGCTTTCTTT
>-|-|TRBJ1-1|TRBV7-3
CASSRGRGQEAFF
TGTGCCAGCAGCCGAGGAAGGGGACAAGAAGCTTTCTTT
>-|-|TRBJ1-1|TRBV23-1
CAPPGRWSSTTEAFF
TGCGCCCCGCCGGGACGCTGGAGCTCGACCACTGAAGCTTTCTTT
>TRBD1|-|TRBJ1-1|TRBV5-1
CASSTPGGTEAFF
TGCGCCAGCAGCACCCCAGGGGGCACTGAAGCTTTCTTT
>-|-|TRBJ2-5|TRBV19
CASSIHRTETQYF
TGTGCCAGTAGTATCCACAGGACGGAGACCCAGTACTTC
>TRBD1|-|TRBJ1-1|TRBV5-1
CASSLGDRDGTEAFF
TGCGCCAGCAGCTTGGGAGACAGGGATGGAACTGAAGCTTTCTTT
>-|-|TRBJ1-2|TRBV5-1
CASSLDNSYGYTF
TGCGCCAGCAGCTTGGACAACTCCTATGGCTACACCTTC
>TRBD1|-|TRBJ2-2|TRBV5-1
CASSPDRVDTGELFF
TGCGCCAGCAGCCCTGACAGGGTCGACACCGGGGAGCTGTTTTTT
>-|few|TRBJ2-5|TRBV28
CASSYPGLLETQYF
TGTGCCAGCAGTTATCCGGGACTTTTAGAGACCCAGTACTTC